One sample yielded the 26 T cell receptor beta chains listed below, sequenced in a study of shared clonotypes between healthy human individuals (TCRdb year 2020). Receptor libraries were prepared by the immunoSEQ multiplex PCR assay. TCRdb limited this immuneACCESS table to in-frame rearrangements with V and J called. A share of clones is missing; checked studies link under half to unresolved V genes, and the rest is unexplained. Within this sample are approximately 100,000 clones, with 67% of them counted one time only. The ten largest account for around 26% of the sample. The source material was memory CD8+ T cells sorted from blood. The cell subset or site label on this specimen signifies: CD45RO+ cells pooled with CCR7-negative TemRA cells. The receptors shown here come from a woman aged 25-40 years in good health.

The rearrangement joins TRBV5-4 to TRBJ1-1; D not certain. V was cut by 2 bases and J by 0 bases, with 2 bases left in between. The CDR3 has 12 amino acids. Germline-derived CDR1 and CDR2 are SGHNT and YYREEE (reference sequence). The DNA for the CDR3 is TGTGCCAGCAGCTTAGTGAACACTGAAGCTTTCTTT. It translates to CASSLVNTEAFF.

This clone was counted only a few times. The gene calls are TRBV10-1 and TRBJ2-2; 8 nucleotides align to TRBD2. V dropped 5 bases and J dropped 8; count of bases not matched to a gene: 4. Germline CDR1 and CDR2: WNHNN and SYGVQD (reference sequence). The CDR3 runs 13 residues. CDR3 DNA sequence: TGCGCCAGCAGTAGCGGGAGTGAGGGGGAGCTGTTTTTT. As protein: CASSSGSEGELFF.

The sample holds a few counts of this clone. The chain recombines TRBV25-1 with TRBJ1-1; a weak D match, TRBD1 (5 bases). There are 14 residues in the CDR3. Trimming took 9 bases from V and 1 from J, leaving 15 bases between them. Germline V gives CDR1 MGHDK, CDR2 SYGVNS. CDR3 bases: TGTGCCAGTTCGGGCAGGGACCCGAACACTGAAGCTTTCTTT. Translated: CASSGRDPNTEAFF.

As for this clone: Other DNA sequences in the sample encode the same CDR3. The chain combines TRBV18 with TRBJ1-1, with D perhaps matching TRBD1 (6 bases). The CDR3 has 14 residues. V lost 3 bases to trimming and J lost 2 bases, with 10 bases between them. CDR1 and CDR2 from the germline V gene are KGHSH and LQKENI. CDR3 protein: CASSPQGSNTEAFF. The DNA for the CDR3 is TGTGCCAGCTCACCCCAGGGGTCTAACACTGAAGCTTTCTTT.

This clone was recorded many times. The chain employs TRBV6-1 and TRBJ1-5; D unresolved. From germline, CDR1 is MNHNS and CDR2 SASEGT. Trimming pared 1 base from V and 0 bases from J, leaving 13 bases between. The CDR3 totals 17 residues. The CDR3 DNA is TGTGCCAGCAGTGAAGACGTTGCAGGTCATAGCAATCAGCCCCAGCATTTT. This codes for CASSEDVAGHSNQPQHF.

This clone has just one count. V and J are TRBV5-4 and TRBJ2-3, with D perhaps TRBD1 (6 bases). The CDR3 sequence is 13 residues long. The V end was cut by 7 bases, the J end by 0 bases, with 9 bases between. Germline CDR1 SGHNT, CDR2 YYREEE (reference sequence). The CDR3 here is CASRRGSTDTQYF. The CDR3 nucleotides are TGTGCCAGCCGCAGGGGAAGCACAGATACGCAGTATTTT. Filled out from reference TRBV5-4 and TRBJ2-3, the complete variable domain reads ETGVTQSPTHLIKTRGQQVTLRCSSQSGHNTVSWYQQALGQGPQFIFQYYREEENGRGNFPPRFSGLQFPNYSSELNVNALELDDSALYLCASRRGSTDTQYFGPGTRLTVL.

V usage is TRBV7-2 and J usage is TRBJ2-7; D gene ambiguous. Deletions cut 0 bases from V and 4 bases from J, with 10 bases between. The CDR3 has 14 amino acids. CDR1 and CDR2 (germline): SGHTA, FQGNSA. The CDR3 sequence: CASSLARSRYEQYF. CDR3 DNA: TGTGCCAGCAGCTTAGCCAGGTCGCGGTACGAGCAGTACTTC.

In its sample, this clone was seen many times. The V call is TRBV28, the J call TRBJ2-7, with D uncertain. With 6 bases removed from V and 4 bases from J, the gap between germline ends came to 19 bases. From germline, CDR1 is MDHEN and CDR2 SYDVKM. The CDR3 spans 15 residues. CDR3: CASSHQNSGFYEQYF. The DNA for the CDR3 is TGTGCCAGCAGCCACCAAAATTCGGGTTTTTACGAGCAGTACTTC.

The rearrangement joins TRBV6-1 to TRBJ1-1; no reliable D call. V lost 2 bases to trimming and J lost 3 bases, with 7 bases between them. The CDR3 is made up of 13 amino acids. CDR1 MNHNS and CDR2 SASEGT come from the germline V gene. The CDR3 reads CASSEFGDTEAFF. CDR3 sequence (DNA): TGTGCCAGCAGTGAATTTGGAGACACTGAAGCTTTCTTT.

The chain links TRBV7-9 to TRBJ2-1; TRBD2 might be the D (6 bases). This CDR3 contains 15 residues. Trimming removed 4 bases from V and 2 bases from J, with 12 bases in between. Germline V lookup: CDR1 SEHNR, CDR2 FQNEAQ (reference sequence). The CDR3 bases are TGTGCCAGCAGCTCTCGACTAGACGCCTACAATGAGCAGTTCTTC. Residues: CASSSRLDAYNEQFF.

This clone was picked up a small number of times. The chain couples TRBV6-1 to TRBJ2-7; D uncertain. The germline CDR1 and CDR2 sequences are MNHNS and SASEGT. There are 15 residues in the CDR3. The ends were cut back, 1 base at V and 0 bases at J, with 10 bases in the middle. The CDR3 nucleotides read TGTGCCAGCAGTGAAGGCAGCTTCAGCTCCTACGAGCAGTACTTC. Translating it yields CASSEGSFSSYEQYF.

The chain couples TRBV28 to TRBJ1-1, with TRBD1 identical over 7 bases. This CDR3 is built from 17 residues. Germline V lookup: CDR1 MDHEN, CDR2 SYDVKM. V lost 2 bases to trimming and J lost 2 bases; unmatched junction nucleotides: 11. The CDR3 DNA is TGTGCCAGCAGTTTAATACTACAGGGGTTTAGTAACACTGAAGCTTTCTTT. Protein sequence: CASSLILQGFSNTEAFF. Full variable domain (rest looked up from reference TRBV28 and TRBJ1-1): DVKVTQSSRYLVKRTGEKVFLECVQDMDHENMFWYRQDPGLGLRLIYFSYDVKMKEKGDIPEGYSVSREKKERFSLILESASTNQTSMYLCASSLILQGFSNTEAFFGQGTRLTVV.

V is TRBV27 and J is TRBJ1-1; TRBD1 matches at 7 bases. This CDR3 spans 14 amino acids. The junction had 6 bases not matched to a gene; V was cut back by 7 bases and J by 1 base. Germline-derived CDR1 and CDR2 are MNHEY and SMNVEV (reference sequence). CDR3 in amino acids: CASKQGTGNTEAFF. CDR3 DNA sequence: TGTGCCAGCAAACAGGGGACGGGGAACACTGAAGCTTTCTTT.

This rearrangement joins TRBV30 to TRBJ2-5; 7 bases fit TRBD2. The CDR3 runs to 12 residues. Germline CDR1 is GTSNPN and CDR2 is SVGIG (reference sequence). V shed 4 bases and J 6 bases; nucleotides not matched to a gene: 5. CDR3: CAWNGRSKTQYF. Here the CDR3 DNA reads TGTGCCTGGAACGGGAGGTCGAAGACCCAGTACTTC.

The rearrangement uses TRBV14 and TRBJ1-5; the D is unclear. V shed 3 bases and J shed 9 bases, with 12 bases lying between them. Germline CDR1 SGHDN, CDR2 FVKESK. CDR3 length: 13 amino acids. DNA for the CDR3: TGTGCCAGCAGCCATAGGTCAAGGTGGCCCCAGCATTTT. Translated, it gives CASSHRSRWPQHF.

The chain employs TRBV18 and TRBJ2-1; D may be TRBD1 or TRBD2 (5 bases each). The V end was cut by 2 bases, the J end by 8 bases, with 19 bases between. CDR1 and CDR2 from the germline V gene are KGHSH and LQKENI. The CDR3 has 16 amino acids. CDR3 region: CASSPALGAGPDEQFF. CDR3 sequence (DNA): TGTGCCAGCTCACCAGCTCTCGGGGCCGGGCCTGATGAGCAGTTCTTC.

This sequence joins TRBV19 and TRBJ1-1; D unresolved. CDR1 and CDR2 (germline): LNHDA, SQIVND (reference sequence). The CDR3 has 12 amino acids. Trimming removed 1 base at V and 1 base at J, with 1 base between. The CDR3 DNA is TGTGCCAGTAGTATAGGGAACACTGAAGCTTTCTTT. The encoded protein is CASSIGNTEAFF.

This clone has ten or more counts. The gene calls are TRBV4-2 and TRBJ2-3; a weak D match, TRBD2 (6 bases). Per the germline V gene, CDR1 is LGHNA and CDR2 is YNFKEQ. Deletions cut 3 bases from V and 4 bases from J, with 11 bases between. This CDR3 has 14 amino acids. The DNA for the CDR3 is TGTGCCAGCAGCCATGGGGAGGAGGCAGATACGCAGTATTTT. It is translated as CASSHGEEADTQYF.

This chain links TRBV28 with TRBJ1-3; 7 bases agree with TRBD1. The J segment lost 2 bases and the V segment lost 3 bases, leaving 4 bases of the junction unmatched. The CDR3 extends over 15 amino acids. Per the germline V gene, CDR1 is MDHEN and CDR2 is SYDVKM. CDR3 sequence: CASSFRDRTGNTIYF. The CDR3 nucleotides read TGTGCCAGCAGTTTCCGGGACAGAACTGGAAACACCATATATTTT.

This clone was picked up one time. This chain links TRBV6-4 with TRBJ2-3; 9 positions match TRBD1. With V trimmed by 3 bases and J by 2 bases, 3 bases remained unmatched. The CDR3 has 15 amino acids. CDR1 and CDR2 from the germline V gene are MRHNA and SNTAGT. This CDR3 is CASSDRTGDTDTQYF. The CDR3 DNA sequence: TGTGCCAGCAGTGATCGGACAGGGGACACAGATACGCAGTATTTT.

This chain joins TRBV2 and TRBJ2-3; D is unclear. Germline CDR1 and CDR2: SNHLY and FYNNEI. The CDR3 runs to 14 residues. The ends were cut back, 4 bases at V and 2 bases at J, with 10 bases in the middle. For the CDR3, the DNA is TGTGCCAGCAGTGGGGCAGCCAACACAGATACGCAGTATTTT. Translating it yields CASSGAANTDTQYF.

This clone has a count of ten or more. The chain has TRBV29-1 and TRBJ2-3, with D perhaps matching TRBD2 (6 bases). Germline V gene sequence: CDR1 SQVTM, CDR2 ANQGSEA. This CDR3 comprises 15 residues. V lost 0 bases and J 5 bases, leaving 15 bases between the germline ends. The CDR3, as DNA: TGCAGCGTTGAAGATCTTGGCGGGAAGGTAGATACGCAGTATTTT. Protein: CSVEDLGGKVDTQYF.

The genes are TRBV6-5 and TRBJ2-7; D possibly corresponds to TRBD1 (6 bases). The CDR3 runs 14 residues. Trimming removed 7 bases at V and 0 bases at J, with 13 bases between. Germline V gene data show CDR1 as MNHEY and CDR2 as SVGAGI. CDR3 DNA sequence: TGTGCCAGCACCGGGGCAGGGGACTCCTACGAGCAGTACTTC. It codes for CASTGAGDSYEQYF.

In this sample, this clone turned up a few times. The rearrangement joins TRBV29-1 to TRBJ1-5; D unclear. The germline V gene has CDR1 SQVTM and CDR2 ANQGSEA. This CDR3 has 14 residues. Trimming left V 3 bases short and J 5 bases short, with 14 bases between. The CDR3 bases are TGCAGCGTTGATCCCGAGGGTTTCTATCAGCCCCAGCATTTT. This translates into CSVDPEGFYQPQHF.

The chain links TRBV14 to TRBJ2-5; a weak D match, TRBD1 (5 bases). Trimming cost V 4 bases and J 7 bases, with 19 bases left between them. Germline V CDR1 and CDR2: SGHDN, FVKESK. The CDR3 is 15 residues long. CDR3 coding DNA: TGTGCCAGCAGCCCGCTGGATGGGCAGGGTGGGACCCAGTACTTC. The encoded protein is CASSPLDGQGGTQYF.

The genes are TRBV9 and TRBJ2-1, with TRBD2 identical over 7 bases. CDR1 is SGDLS, CDR2 YYNGEE, per germline. The CDR3 sequence is 13 residues long. Germline trimming cut 0 bases from V and 8 bases from J; bases unmatched to any gene: 2. The CDR3 sequence: CASSVGLADEQFF. CDR3 DNA sequence: TGTGCCAGCAGCGTAGGTCTAGCGGATGAGCAGTTCTTC.